The entry below describes one T cell receptor beta chain. This sample is part of a study of cytomegalovirus exposure and HLA in healthy donors. The PCR made use of 60 Vbeta and 13 Jbeta primers. Profiling relied on immunoSEQ multiplex PCR, and the TCRdb table lists in-frame clones only, not all of them. The table includes 170,000 or so clones, around 82% detected once. The CDR3 is 14 amino acids. The germline gives CDR1 SGHTA, CDR2 FQGNSA. V lost 0 bases to trimming and J lost 7 bases, with 12 bases between them. The source of this sequence is a man in his 60s in good health and CMV-seronegative. Specimen: PBMCs. The V and J genes are TRBV7-2 and TRBJ1-2; tentative D call: TRBD1 (6 bases). Written as DNA, the CDR3 is TGTGCCAGCAGCTTAGCGGGGACATCTCGTGGCTACACCTTC. This encodes CASSLAGTSRGYTF.